Listed below are T cell receptor beta chains from one sample, sequenced in a study of spatial heterogeneity in lung cancer. TCRdb re-called the 5' RACE reads through MiXCR, storing one row per CDR3 protein. The data show around 27,000 distinct CDR3 sequences, with 4.5% to 7.5% seen just once and 20% to 25% held by the top ten. This specimen consisted of PBMCs, obtained at follow-up. The receptors were gathered from a male donor with early-stage non-small cell lung cancer. The CDR3 runs from the conserved cysteine through the conserved F or W. Each record gives: J gene, D gene, CDR3 length, V gene, clone size, CDR3 DNA, CDR3 protein. D genes are given only for firm matches. Rows may omit the clone size; those that give it use once, few, many or a size class.

J: TRBJ2-1
D: TRBD2
length: 14
V: TRBV24-1
size: many
DNA: TGTGCCACCAGTAAGTCTAGCGGGTACAATGAGCAGTTCTTC
CDR3: CATSKSSGYNEQFF

J: TRBJ2-5
D: NA
length: 13
V: TRBV7-2
size: NA
DNA: TGTGCCAGCAGCGACCAGGGGAAGGGGACCCAGTACTTC
CDR3: CASSDQGKGTQYF

J: TRBJ1-6
D: TRBD1
length: 15
V: TRBV7-2
size: many
DNA: TGTGCCAGCAGCTTAGGAGGGGGCGCCGGTATCCCCCTCCACTTT
CDR3: CASSLGGGAGIPLHF

J: TRBJ1-6
D: NA
length: 14
V: TRBV6-2/TRBV6-3
size: many
DNA: TGTGCCAGCAGTTATCAGGGCTGGAATTCACCCCTCCACTTT
CDR3: CASSYQGWNSPLHF

J: TRBJ2-7
D: TRBD1
length: 14
V: TRBV13
size: many
DNA: TGTGCCAGCAGCTTAACAGGGGATATGAACGAGCAGTACTTC
CDR3: CASSLTGDMNEQYF

J: TRBJ2-1
D: NA
length: 13
V: TRBV6-4
size: NA
DNA: TGTGCCAGCAGTGACGGCTACAACAATGAGCAGTTCTTC
CDR3: CASSDGYNNEQFF

J: TRBJ2-7
D: TRBD2
length: 15
V: TRBV6-1
size: many
DNA: TGTGCCAGCAGTGAAGGTGGCGGGGGGGCGTACGAGCAGTACTTC
CDR3: CASSEGGGGAYEQYF

J: TRBJ2-2
D: NA
length: 14
V: TRBV7-2
size: NA
DNA: TGTGCCAGCAGCTTAGTCGCGAACACCGGGGAGCTGTTTTTT
CDR3: CASSLVANTGELFF

J: TRBJ2-1
D: NA
length: 16
V: TRBV20-1
size: few
DNA: TGCAGTGTCCGTCCCGGGACTGCCCAAACCTACAATGAGCAGTTCTTC
CDR3: CSVRPGTAQTYNEQFF

J: TRBJ1-2
D: NA
length: 13
V: TRBV4-2
size: medium-sized
DNA: TGTGCCAGCAGCCAACTGCGCAAAGATGGCTACACCTTC
CDR3: CASSQLRKDGYTF

J: TRBJ1-2
D: NA
length: 13
V: TRBV23-1
size: few
DNA: TGCGCCAGCAGGGGTAAAGGGAACTATGGCTACACCTTC
CDR3: CASRGKGNYGYTF

J: TRBJ2-1
D: TRBD2
length: 17
V: TRBV18
size: many
DNA: TGTGCCAGCTCACGGACTAGCGGGAGTTCCCCCCACAATGAGCAGTTCTTC
CDR3: CASSRTSGSSPHNEQFF

J: TRBJ1-5
D: NA
length: 12
V: TRBV6-5
size: many
DNA: TGTGCCAGCAGTAAAGTGGGTCAGCCCCAGCATTTT
CDR3: CASSKVGQPQHF

J: TRBJ2-7
D: NA
length: 12
V: TRBV28
size: NA
DNA: TGTGCCAGCAGCTCGACAGCGTGGGAGCAGTACTTC
CDR3: CASSSTAWEQYF

J: TRBJ1-5
D: NA
length: 14
V: TRBV6-6
size: medium-sized
DNA: TGTGCCAGCAGTACACAGGGAAGCAATCAGCCCCAGCATTTT
CDR3: CASSTQGSNQPQHF